A selection of T cell receptor beta chains follows, all from one sample in a study of post-analysis software for immune sequencing data. TCRdb re-derived calls from the PCR reads in MiXCR, one entry per CDR3 protein. The sample has about 770,000 distinct CDR3 sequences, around 45% seen once. What was sequenced was blood. These receptors all stem from a girl aged 5 to 17 with multiple sclerosis. Both conserved end residues are part of each CDR3. D genes are given only for firm matches. Not all rows give a size; the values are once, few, many and, for expanded clones, a class.

cdr3_length,v_call,clone_size,j_call,d_call,cdr3_aa,cdr3_nt
15,TRBV19,.,TRBJ2-5,.,CASRTKGEIQETQYF,TGTGCCAGTAGGACGAAGGGGGAGATACAAGAGACCCAGTACTTC
13,TRBV6-2/TRBV6-3,.,TRBJ1-2,.,CASSYPATYGYTF,TGTGCCAGCAGTTACCCGGCAACCTATGGCTACACCTTC
17,TRBV28,.,TRBJ1-2,TRBD1,CASSLAGTGGGIRGYTF,TGTGCCAGCAGTTTGGCCGGGACAGGGGGCGGGATTAGAGGCTACACCTTC
13,TRBV29-1,once,TRBJ1-2,.,CSVEEAGTRGYTF,TGCAGCGTTGAAGAGGCAGGGACCCGTGGCTACACCTTC
15,TRBV2,.,TRBJ1-4,.,CASSDYLGFNEKLFF,TGTGCCAGCAGTGATTACCTGGGATTTAATGAAAAACTGTTTTTT
19,TRBV7-2,.,TRBJ2-1,.,CASSLPRDGPRSSYNEQFF,TGTGCCAGCAGCCTCCCCCGGGACGGACCCAGGAGCTCCTACAATGAGCAGTTCTTC
17,TRBV7-8,few,TRBJ2-7,TRBD1,CASSARTPGTDVYEQYF,TGTGCCAGCAGCGCAAGGACTCCCGGGACAGACGTATACGAGCAGTACTTC
12,TRBV7-9,many,TRBJ2-3,.,CASSLRADTQYF,TGTGCCAGCAGCCTCAGGGCAGATACGCAGTATTTT
13,TRBV20-1,.,TRBJ1-2,.,CSSPTVQVDGYTF,TGCAGTAGTCCTACCGTCCAGGTGGATGGCTACACCTTC
14,TRBV20-1,.,TRBJ2-4,.,CSAGSGLAKNIQYF,TGCAGTGCCGGGAGCGGACTAGCCAAAAACATTCAGTACTTC
15,TRBV10-3,.,TRBJ2-7,TRBD1,CAIGSPGQGEYEQYF,TGTGCCATCGGATCACCGGGACAGGGAGAGTACGAGCAGTACTTC
15,TRBV4-1,.,TRBJ2-1,TRBD1,CASSHWDSKANEQFF,TGCGCCAGCAGCCACTGGGACAGCAAGGCCAATGAGCAGTTCTTC
16,TRBV12-3/TRBV12-4,.,TRBJ2-5,.,CASSSPPRRGGETQYF,TGTGCCAGCAGTTCCCCCCCTCGACGAGGCGGAGAGACCCAGTACTTC
13,TRBV29-1,.,TRBJ1-1,.,CSVLKGLNTEAFF,TGCAGCGTTTTGAAGGGGCTGAACACTGAAGCTTTCTTT
10,TRBV20-1,.,TRBJ2-1,.,CSASPRGQFF,TGCAGTGCTTCCCCGCGTGGGCAGTTCTTC
14,TRBV12-3/TRBV12-4,.,TRBJ2-7,TRBD1,CASSATGTVNEQYF,TGTGCCAGCAGCGCAACCGGGACAGTCAATGAGCAGTACTTC
13,TRBV29-1,.,TRBJ2-7,TRBD1,CSVVGGSFYEQYF,TGCAGCGTTGTAGGGGGCTCCTTCTACGAGCAGTACTTC
15,TRBV6-5,.,TRBJ2-7,TRBD2,CASRPASGLAYEQYF,TGTGCCAGCAGACCCGCTAGCGGGCTCGCCTACGAGCAGTACTTC
14,TRBV4-1,.,TRBJ2-3,.,CASSQDDPTDTQYF,TGCGCCAGCAGCCAAGATGACCCCACAGATACGCAGTATTTT
12,TRBV2,few,TRBJ2-3,.,CASVRGEDTQYF,TGTGCCAGCGTCAGGGGAGAGGATACGCAGTATTTT
14,TRBV18,few,TRBJ2-1,.,CASSRTGRVDEQFF,TGTGCCAGCTCACGGACGGGACGAGTGGATGAGCAGTTCTTC
15,TRBV5-1,.,TRBJ1-1,TRBD1,CASSSGGQRNTEAFF,TGCGCCAGCAGCTCGGGGGGACAGCGGAACACTGAAGCTTTCTTT
15,TRBV20-1,.,TRBJ2-7,.,CSALTSISPSYEQYF,TGCAGTGCTCTTACTAGCATATCCCCCTCCTACGAGCAGTACTTC
17,TRBV5-1,.,TRBJ2-3,TRBD2,CASSLQWASGRSNTQYF,TGCGCCAGCAGCCTCCAGTGGGCTAGCGGGAGGAGCAATACGCAGTATTTT
10,TRBV12-3/TRBV12-4,few,TRBJ2-3,.,CASMGDTQYF,TGTGCCAGCATGGGGGATACGCAGTATTTT
14,TRBV14,.,TRBJ2-1,TRBD2,CASSQRLAGSEQFF,TGTGCCAGCAGCCAAAGACTAGCGGGGAGTGAGCAGTTCTTC
13,TRBV27,.,TRBJ2-5,.,CASRHTGQETQYF,TGTGCCAGCAGGCACACAGGACAAGAGACCCAGTACTTC
14,TRBV5-1,.,TRBJ2-1,TRBD2,CASSFRLAGGEQFF,TGCGCCAGCAGCTTCCGACTAGCGGGAGGGGAGCAGTTCTTC
15,TRBV3-1,.,TRBJ2-1,.,CASSQNPESRNEQFF,TGTGCCAGCAGCCAAAATCCCGAGAGTAGGAATGAGCAGTTCTTC
14,TRBV7-9,.,TRBJ2-5,.,CASSSGGSGETQYF,TGTGCCAGCAGCTCCGGCGGGTCAGGAGAGACCCAGTACTTC
17,TRBV7-3,.,TRBJ2-7,.,CASRRTLPGPLAYEQYF,TGTGCCAGCAGACGAACTCTACCGGGACCACTGGCGTACGAGCAGTACTTC
12,TRBV20-1,.,TRBJ2-7,TRBD2,CSSGTSPYEQYF,TGCAGTTCCGGGACTAGCCCCTACGAGCAGTACTTC
14,TRBV2,few,TRBJ1-4,.,CASREQPYNEKLFF,TGTGCCAGCAGGGAACAGCCATATAATGAAAAACTGTTTTTT
19,TRBV12-3/TRBV12-4,many,TRBJ2-1,TRBD2,CASTQLGLAGGPGHNEQFF,TGTGCCAGCACCCAACTGGGGCTAGCGGGAGGGCCCGGGCACAATGAGCAGTTCTTC
13,TRBV20-1,.,TRBJ2-1,.,CSANQFPGNEQFF,TGCAGTGCCAATCAATTCCCCGGCAATGAGCAGTTCTTC
10,TRBV9,few,TRBJ2-7,.,CASRRSEQYF,TGTGCCAGCAGGAGATCCGAGCAGTACTTC
17,TRBV27,once,TRBJ2-7,TRBD1,CASSYTFRTGGRYEQYF,TGTGCCAGCAGTTATACCTTCCGGACAGGGGGCCGATACGAGCAGTACTTT
17,TRBV19,.,TRBJ2-4,.,CASTGETGALSKNIQYF,TGTGCCAGTACGGGGGAGACCGGGGCTCTAAGCAAAAACATTCAGTACTTC
19,TRBV7-9,few,TRBJ2-1,TRBD2,CASRTPIPGTSGLYNEQFF,TGTGCCAGCAGGACCCCAATCCCCGGGACTAGCGGACTCTACAATGAGCAGTTCTTC
17,TRBV20-1,.,TRBJ2-1,TRBD2,CSASPMPLSGRYNEQFF,TGCAGTGCTAGCCCAATGCCACTTAGCGGGAGGTACAATGAGCAGTTCTTC
17,TRBV6-2/TRBV6-3,.,TRBJ2-1,TRBD2,CASSYSFPGLGGDEQFF,TGTGCCAGCAGTTACTCGTTCCCGGGACTAGGTGGGGATGAGCAGTTCTTC
15,TRBV6-1,few,TRBJ1-2,.,CASSEGRGANYGYTF,TGTGCCAGCAGTGAAGGGAGGGGAGCTAACTATGGCTACACCTTC
15,TRBV7-6,.,TRBJ2-5,.,CASSHPGLSPIQQYF,TGTGCCAGCAGCCACCCGGGACTCTCTCCTATTCAGCAGTACTTC
15,TRBV20-1,.,TRBJ2-4,TRBD2,CSARSASGSLDVQYF,TGCAGTGCTAGAAGCGCTAGCGGGAGTTTGGACGTGCAGTACTTC
15,TRBV12-3/TRBV12-4,few,TRBJ1-2,TRBD1,CASTNDREANYGYTF,TGTGCCAGCACCAACGACAGGGAAGCTAACTATGGCTACACCTTC
15,TRBV29-1,many,TRBJ2-7,TRBD2,CSVEVPGLAGLEQYF,TGCAGCGTTGAAGTCCCGGGACTAGCGGGACTCGAGCAGTACTTC
15,TRBV15,few,TRBJ2-1,.,CATSSGLPPMNEQFF,TGTGCCACCAGCAGTGGACTCCCCCCCATGAATGAGCAGTTCTTC
17,TRBV3-1,few,TRBJ2-3,TRBD2,CASSQDLTSGSTDTQYF,TGTGCCAGCAGCCAAGATTTGACTAGCGGGAGCACAGATACGCAGTATTTT
14,TRBV29-1,few,TRBJ2-5,.,CSVEDGSMVETQYF,TGCAGCGTTGAAGATGGCTCGATGGTAGAGACCCAGTACTTC
11,TRBV20-1,few,TRBJ2-7,.,CSASRGDEQYF,TGCAGTGCTAGTCGGGGAGACGAGCAGTACTTC
19,TRBV6-2/TRBV6-3,few,TRBJ2-4,TRBD1,CASRPPDRGHVGAKNIQYF,TGTGCCAGCAGACCCCCGGACAGGGGCCACGTAGGGGCCAAAAACATTCAGTACTTC
14,TRBV3-1,.,TRBJ2-7,TRBD2,CASSGGDFSYEQYF,TGTGCCAGCTCGGGGGGGGATTTCTCCTACGAGCAGTACTTC